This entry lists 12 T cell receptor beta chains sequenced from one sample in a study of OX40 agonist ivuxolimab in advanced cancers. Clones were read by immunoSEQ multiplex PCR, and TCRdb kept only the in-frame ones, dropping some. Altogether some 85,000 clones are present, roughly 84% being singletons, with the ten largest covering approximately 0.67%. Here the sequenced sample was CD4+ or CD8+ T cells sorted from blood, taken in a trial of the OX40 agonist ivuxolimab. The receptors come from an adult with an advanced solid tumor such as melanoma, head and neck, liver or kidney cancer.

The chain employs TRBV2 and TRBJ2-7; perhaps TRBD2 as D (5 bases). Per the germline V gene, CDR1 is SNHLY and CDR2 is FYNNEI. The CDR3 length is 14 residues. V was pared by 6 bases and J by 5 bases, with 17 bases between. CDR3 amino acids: CASSALTEGDEQYF. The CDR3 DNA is TGTGCCAGCAGCGCCTTGACTGAGGGTGACGAGCAGTACTTC.

In DNA, the CDR3 is TGTGCCAGCAGTAACCCGGGACTAGCGGGGGGCAATGAGCAGTTCTTC. This encodes CASSNPGLAGGNEQFF. The chain joins TRBV28 to TRBJ2-1; 15 bases align to TRBD2. This CDR3 is 16 amino acids long. V lost 5 bases, J lost 6 bases, and 5 bases stayed unmatched. Germline assignment: CDR1 MDHEN and CDR2 SYDVKM. The whole variable domain, remainder taken from reference TRBV28 and TRBJ2-1, is DVKVTQSSRYLVKRTGEKVFLECVQDMDHENMFWYRQDPGLGLRLIYFSYDVKMKEKGDIPEGYSVSREKKERFSLILESASTNQTSMYLCASSNPGLAGGNEQFFGPGTRLTVL.

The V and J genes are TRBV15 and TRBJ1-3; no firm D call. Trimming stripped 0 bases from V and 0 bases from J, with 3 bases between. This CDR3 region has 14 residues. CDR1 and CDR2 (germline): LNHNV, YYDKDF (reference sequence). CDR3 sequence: CATSRERSGNTIYF. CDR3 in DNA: TGTGCCACCAGCAGAGAACGCTCTGGAAACACCATATATTTT.

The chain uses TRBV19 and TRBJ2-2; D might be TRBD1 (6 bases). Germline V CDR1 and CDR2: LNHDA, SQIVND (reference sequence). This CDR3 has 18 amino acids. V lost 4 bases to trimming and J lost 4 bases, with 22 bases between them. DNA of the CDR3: TGTGCCAGTAGTACTGAGGACAGCTCAGTCGGAAGCACCGGGGAGCTGTTTTTT. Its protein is CASSTEDSSVGSTGELFF.

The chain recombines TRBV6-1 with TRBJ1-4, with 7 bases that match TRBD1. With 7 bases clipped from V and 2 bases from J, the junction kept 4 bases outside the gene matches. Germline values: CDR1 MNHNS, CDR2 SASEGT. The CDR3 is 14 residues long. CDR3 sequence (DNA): TGTGCCAGCAAGAGGACAGGCACTAATGAAAAACTGTTTTTT. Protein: CASKRTGTNEKLFF.

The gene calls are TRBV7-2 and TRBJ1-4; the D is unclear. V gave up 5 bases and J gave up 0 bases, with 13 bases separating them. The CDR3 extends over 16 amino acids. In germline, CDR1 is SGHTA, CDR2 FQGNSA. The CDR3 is CASSPNTLPTNEKLFF. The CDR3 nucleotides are TGTGCCAGCAGCCCTAACACACTACCAACTAATGAAAAACTGTTTTTT.

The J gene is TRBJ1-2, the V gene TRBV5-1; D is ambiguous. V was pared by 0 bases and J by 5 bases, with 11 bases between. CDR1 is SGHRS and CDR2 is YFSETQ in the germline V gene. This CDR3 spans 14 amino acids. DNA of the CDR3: TGCGCCAGCAGCTTGGGTCTATCCGGGTATGGCTACACCTTC. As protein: CASSLGLSGYGYTF.

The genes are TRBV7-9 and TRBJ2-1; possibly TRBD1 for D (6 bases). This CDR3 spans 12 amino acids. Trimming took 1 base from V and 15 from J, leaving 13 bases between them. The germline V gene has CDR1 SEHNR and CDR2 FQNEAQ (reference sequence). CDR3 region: CASSLEQGVGFF. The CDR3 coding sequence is TGTGCCAGCAGCTTAGAACAGGGCGTCGGGTTCTTC.

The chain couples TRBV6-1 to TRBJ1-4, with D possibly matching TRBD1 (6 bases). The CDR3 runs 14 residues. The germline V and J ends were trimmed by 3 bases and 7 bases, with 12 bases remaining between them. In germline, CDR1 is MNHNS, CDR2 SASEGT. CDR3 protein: CASSDGGAAEKLFF. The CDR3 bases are TGTGCCAGCAGTGACGGGGGGGCAGCTGAAAAACTGTTTTTT.

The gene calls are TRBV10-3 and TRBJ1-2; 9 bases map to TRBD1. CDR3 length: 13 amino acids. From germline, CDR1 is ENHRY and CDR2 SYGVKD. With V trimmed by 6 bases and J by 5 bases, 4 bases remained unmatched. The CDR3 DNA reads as TGTGCCATCAGGATGGACAGGGGTTATGGCTACACCTTC. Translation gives CAIRMDRGYGYTF.

CDR3 residues: CASSTSGGGELFF. The CDR3 DNA is TGCGCCAGCAGTACCTCGGGGGGCGGGGAGCTGTTTTTT. The chain has TRBV10-1 and TRBJ2-2, with 7 bases lining up with TRBD2. The CDR3 is 13 residues long. Germline V gene sequence: CDR1 WNHNN, CDR2 SYGVQD (reference sequence). J gave up 7 bases and V 5 bases, and 4 bases lay outside the gene matches.

This CDR3 is CASSEGADYGYTF. In DNA, the CDR3 is TGTGCCAGCAGTGAAGGGGCAGACTATGGCTACACCTTC. The genes are TRBV2 and TRBJ1-2, with D hard to call. Germline values: CDR1 SNHLY, CDR2 FYNNEI. The CDR3 has 13 residues. V was cut by 1 base and J by 3 bases, with 6 bases left in between.